The clone carrying this TCR beta chain was counted only a few times. Its antigen is currently unknown. Sequenced material consisted of expressed TCRB transcripts (all of the isolated RNA was reverse transcribed). Here immunoSEQ multiplex PCR was the method, and the copy in TCRdb shows in-frame clones only, minus some. The table has hundreds of thousands of clones, over 12% seen once. This specimen belongs to a study of beta chain features in type 1 diabetes. Study-level findings and limits: cDNA-based reads could over-represent cells with high TCR expression. All four CD4+ subsets from Type 1 diabetes patients carried moderately but significantly shorter TCRB CDR3s.

Germline V gene sequence: CDR1 SNHLY, CDR2 FYNNEI. CDR3 length equals 12 residues. Trimming took off 6 bases at V and 6 bases at J, with 10 bases between the two ends. This TCR was recovered from a young man with type 1 diabetes. This chain connects TRBV2 to TRBJ2-3; D might be TRBD1 (6 bases). Sequencing used naive CD4+ T cells from blood. The chain's CDR3 is CASRDRGDTQYF. CDR3 bases: TGTGCCAGCAGGGATAGGGGGGATACGCAGTATTTT.